This T cell receptor (beta chain) comes out of a study of shared clonotypes between healthy human individuals (dated by TCRdb to about 2020). For context, the study as a whole: Three men and two women, aged 18 to 49 years, made up the cohort. For each donor, three plates each were used for CD4 naive and CD4 memory, two plates were used for CD8 naive, and one plate was used for CD8 memory. The study deeply sequenced blood TCR repertoires of five healthy adults to estimate repertoire size and the extent of clonotype sharing between individuals. To increase sequencing depth and limit assay-specific biases, different laboratories used diverse techniques to prepare libraries and sequence TCR repertoires. Each donor's leukapheresis produced roughly between roughly 0.9 and 8.9 billion PBMCs. Study-wide conclusions, independent of this receptor: Across a few donors, roughly 5.4% of naive CD4, over 3% of naive CD8, 2.3% of memory CD4, and 0.4% of memory CD8 clonotypes were shared. Sampling was restricted to blood, and TCR repertoires in tissues likely differ from the TCR repertoires found in blood. Pairwise subsampling led to the expectation that sequencing depth would affect the degree of clonotype sharing among donors. Estimated clonotype richness was generally larger for naive than for memory subsets. Even with the large sequencing depth, rarefaction of the sorted-subset datasets indicated that sequencing was incomplete. The small number of donors limited the genetic and exposure-history diversity represented. Clonotypes shared by all four sorted-subset donors showed higher generation probabilities than non-shared clonotypes.

Using the deep immunoSEQ assay, multiplex PCR amplified TCR CDR3 regions from genomic DNA. Extracted genomic DNA from each cell subset was spread evenly across all wells of several immunoSEQ 96-well plates, with each plate serving as a replicate. For sorted subsets, 200 to 250 ng of genomic DNA, equivalent to around 29,000 T cell genomes, went into each replicate PCR. The purified libraries were quantified using a Qubit 3.0 fluorometer, sized with a Bioanalyzer 2100, and then quantified again using the KAPA Library Quantification kit. Each immunoSEQ 96-well plate was sequenced on its own single-read 150-cycle Illumina NextSeq 550 flow cell. The published analysis was carried out like this. Because the immunoSEQ output included only junctional sequences and no quality scores, the filtering could not be the same as the filtering used for full-length reads. To assign V/J genes and CDR3, sequences were annotated using PyIR, a Python wrapper for IgBLAST v1.9, with IMGT germline references. Reads were filtered out if the reads had weak V/J assignments (E-value above 1e-6), no CDR3, stop codons, out-of-frame junctions, or ambiguous translated residues. A V3J clonotype was defined by an identical inferred V gene, J gene, and CDR3 amino acid sequence. Percentage overlap between repertoires was computed as shared unique clonotypes divided by the size of the smaller repertoire. Three approaches were used to assess repertoire richness: RTK rarefaction, the Chao1 estimator, and Recon v2.1 estimates of unobserved clonotypes. Generation probabilities were computed with OLGA for all TCRbeta clonotypes obtained by the gDNA method from four donors. This is the immuneACCESS table as TCRdb keeps it, with only in-frame sequences that have V and J called. A part of the clones is gone; compared with another copy, unresolved V genes explain less than half, and the rest is unexplained. V and J calls and clone size are as listed in that table; D and trimming were resolved from the DNA. The sample table contains 2 million to 2.5 million clones; only one count was recorded for around 90% of them. Of the sample, 0.37% falls within the top ten clones.

The donors were healthy, HIV-negative adults who had no recently reported acute infections or vaccinations. Every donor was a Caucasian adult residing in Nashville, Tennessee, USA. CD4+ T cells were enriched through magnetic negative selection, after which naive cells were positively selected on CD45RA and the remaining negative fraction served as the memory subset. Blood was obtained by leukapheresis, after which PBMCs were separated by Ficoll-Histopaque density gradient centrifugation and cryopreserved in liquid nitrogen vapor phase. Analytical flow cytometry was used to check the purity and quantity of every magnetically sorted T cell population. From each sorted fraction, genomic DNA was isolated and quantified by UV absorbance on a Nanodrop 2000c. As for this clone: Its antigen has not been determined. The input lacks base qualities; no much larger clone sits a single base away.

The CDR3 measures 13 amino acids from cysteine to phenylalanine. Only the CDR3 DNA is retained, 39 bases long and in frame from the first base. Sequences SGHRS (CDR1) and YFSETQ (CDR2) are obtained from the germline V gene. V sheds 4 bases and J sheds 0 bases, leaving 7 bases between their ends. Sequencing used naive CD4+ T cells from PBMCs. The intended sense of this specimen's cell subset or site label: CD45RA+ positively selected. The clonotype comes from a young man in good health. Some clones in this sample may be carry-over from other donors' samples. The chain is assembled from TRBV5-1 and TRBJ1-1, with the D gene too uncertain to name. The CDR3 sequence is CASSPAMNTEAFF. The nucleotides read TGCGCCAGCAGCCCAGCCATGAACACTGAAGCTTTCTTT.